This TCR beta chain was documented in a study of T-cell reconstitution after alpha-beta-depleted transplantation in children. The CDR3 has 16 residues. V lost 6 bases to trimming and J lost 5 bases, with 22 bases between them. As it was prepared, the TCRbeta library received unique molecular identifiers. TCRdb analysed the PCR reads with MiXCR anew, one entry per CDR3 protein. The sample includes around 490,000 distinct CDR3 sequences, about an eighth seen only once; the top ten take less than 15%. Whole-study findings and limits: Recipient T cells and thymic progenitors that survived gave rise to the high TCRbeta diversity observed at day 60 in some patients. T-cell numbers and diversity one year post-transplant derived largely from freshly generated T cells. Expanded graft clones, several hundred of them, were reportedly the source of alpha-beta T cells about two months after transplant.

A few counts support this clonotype. No antigen is known for it. The clonotype originates from a female patient aged 2 to 10 who had a stem cell transplant for aplastic anemia, so the T cells may come from the graft donor. The gene calls are TRBV12-3 or TRBV12-4 and TRBJ2-5; D is unresolved. Specimen: PBMCs, mostly from graft donor cells, collected 180 days after TCRalphabeta/CD19-depleted stem cell transplant. CDR3 DNA: TGTGCCAGCAGCCTCACCGGGCTCCCGACCTGGGAGACCCAGTACTTC. It specifies CASSLTGLPTWETQYF.